This T cell receptor beta chain is from a study of cytomegalovirus exposure and HLA in healthy donors (dated by TCRdb to the late 2010s). Background on the whole study: According to an earlier analysis of several hundred of the donors, about 179 million T cells yielded some 110 million unique TCR beta sequences and around 280 Gb of sequence data. Donor age, sex, ethnicity and CMV serostatus were collected together with the repertoire data. Rather than using new phenotypic data, the later analysis identified candidate immune exposures from TCR beta sequences and from how often those sequences occurred across donors. The study profiled the T cell repertoires of about 720 subjects by immunosequencing and related them to cytomegalovirus serostatus. A later analysis re-examined previously published TCR beta repertoires from just over 650 donors and added high-resolution HLA genotyping to investigate patterns of TCR occurrence. HLA typing included class I and class II loci at four-digit resolution. Among the approximately 400 genotyped donors, roughly 80% belonged to the genetic ancestry cluster associated with self-reported Caucasian donors. Around 320 gigabases of sequencing data and tens of millions of unique TCR sequences were included in an early release covering around 600 HLA-typed donors. Across 300 to 400 genotyped donors of the cohort, an average of approximately 240,000 unique TCR beta nucleotide sequences per donor were sequenced, and roughly a sixth of those sequences were non-productive. High-throughput TCR immunosequencing, statistical association of individual TCRs with disease status, and machine learning were combined to predict cytomegalovirus infection status. Along with the roughly 670-subject first cohort, a separate validation cohort of over a hundred different subjects was used. The number of typed donors differed by locus: about 620-630 for A, B, C, DRB1 and DQB1; 522 for DQA1; 606 for DPA1; and about 470 for DPB1. An earlier analysis of 500 to 750 of the donors applied high-throughput TCR beta sequencing to assess whether each TCR beta V gene segment acted as functional or pseudogenic. All discovery cohort repertoires had been generated using a single sequencing platform. Because of strong linkage in the cohort, four to six DR-DQ haplotypes were treated as single units for association and clustering. The aim of the study was to test whether cataloging public T cell receptors could identify signatures of past pathogen exposure. Genome-wide SNP genotypes for about 55% of the 666 donors were used in a later genetic analysis, which treated that subset as a discovery cohort.

The CDR3 holds 16 amino acids from the cysteine to the phenylalanine. Just CDR3 DNA is preserved here, 48 bases in frame from base 1. The germline V gene sets CDR1 to SNHLY and CDR2 to FYNNEI. The V end gives up 5 bases and the J end 8 bases, leaving 8 bases in the junction not matched to a gene. The cohort was made up of about 670 healthy bone marrow donors. All cohort members were sampled while nominally healthy, although unrecorded immune exposures were likely present. The donor was CMV seronegative and was included in the group of 352 seronegative cohort members. A peripheral blood sample was collected from each donor, and TCR beta sequencing was performed on peripheral blood mononuclear cells. Genomic DNA was extracted from the blood cell samples with the Qiagen DNeasy Blood Extraction Kit. Results the study describes overall, beyond this receptor: In a later genetic analysis, fewer N-insertions in productive TCRs were reported among donors in an Asian-associated ancestry cluster than the roughly 700-donor mean. Strong co-occurrence of HLA alleles, especially DR and DQ, made assigning TCR associations to individual alleles difficult. Presence/absence analyses assumed roughly uniform sequencing depth across donors, an assumption that may not hold. Compared with equally common non-associated chains, HLA-associated TCR beta chains in a later analysis were more clonally expanded and had lower generation probabilities. Linkage disequilibrium might explain the correlated functional status among segregating V segments, but an unknown experimental factor could not be excluded. In the study, around 160 TCR beta chains were listed as associated with cytomegalovirus. The earlier analysis of a few hundred of the donors excluded about 16 rarely observed V segments, including chromosome 9 orphons, because counts were too low. In an earlier analysis of around 600 of the donors, most TCR beta V segments appeared in productive rearrangements about 90% or about 30% of the time, broadly matching IMGT annotations. In a later analysis, the rate of TCR association differed among HLA loci, with DRB1 alleles having the most associated TCRs and HLA-C alleles having the fewest. In this cohort, only TCR beta chains were sequenced, and detectable features were limited by the absence of alpha or paired-chain data. Because HLA typing was unavailable for some donors at each locus, only the typed subset was used in association tests. Most TCR sequences were observed very rarely across donors, whereas some public TCRs were present in many individuals. A further reported finding was that TCR beta sequences accurately predicted the HLA-A and HLA-B alleles for most subjects in the first cohort. A group of highly shared sequence variants was considered likely to be a technical artifact of the sequencing pipeline. The authors suggested that the approach could potentially be generalized to other disease states and immunological phenotypes. In a later analysis, several top co-occurrence clusters were reported to appear linked to parvovirus B19, influenza, CMV and Epstein-Barr virus. In a later analysis, 15,000 to 20,000 TCR beta sequences were associated with specific HLA alleles at a false discovery rate of 0.05. Cytomegalovirus status was reported to be diagnosed by the classifier with high specificity and sensitivity in both the original and validation cohorts. Some IMGT-functional V segments, including TRBV6-2 and TRBV6-3, could not be told apart with the 87-base-pair reads, so those segments were excluded. In a later genetic analysis, a missense DCLRE1C variant was associated with V-gene and J-gene trimming of TCR beta chains, and the association was replicated in an independent cohort. In vitro tests confirmed that three of the cytomegalovirus-associated TCR beta chains recognize cytomegalovirus antigens. The only immune exposure information available for the cohort was CMV serostatus. Most CMV-associated TCR beta chains appeared to be HLA-restricted in a later analysis, and the HLA associations seemed to be driven largely by CMV exposure.

Comment on this clone: It has no known antigen specificity. Base qualities were left out, and no much larger clone turns up one base away.

Library preparation was by the immunoSEQ multiplex PCR assay. A mixture of 60 forward primers for TCR Vbeta segments and 13 reverse primers for TCR Jbeta segments was used in the multiplex PCR. A multiplex PCR assay on genomic DNA amplified the CDR3 region of rearranged TCR beta genes. The amplified TCR beta libraries were sequenced on the Illumina HiSeq System as 87-base-pair reads. The authors' analysis ran thus. In a later analysis, some 80 million unique TCR beta chains were counted across the roughly 610 repertoires, and roughly 9.9 million of these chains were shared by at least two donors. Raw reads were error-corrected and collapsed into unique sequences by a nearest-neighbor algorithm in which closely related sequences were merged to remove PCR and sequencing errors. Alignment of CDR3 sequences to IMGT reference sequences was used to assign V, D and J gene segments. For a sequence to be retained, a match of at least six nucleotides to both a V gene segment and a J gene segment was required. A rearrangement counted as productive if the CDR3 had no stop codons and remained in frame with V and J, and every other rearrangement counted as non-productive. Following IMGT convention, CDR3 was defined as the stretch from the second conserved V-encoded cysteine to the conserved J-encoded phenylalanine. Sequences without an unambiguous match to a single V gene segment were excluded from the earlier analysis of about 640 of the donors. An earlier analysis of about 590 of the donors classified V segments as functional when productive rearrangements were above 56.7% and as segregating when the standard deviation between donors was above 5%. To diagnose cytomegalovirus status from the catalog of TCR beta chain sequences, a statistical classification framework was built. In a later analysis, TCR nucleotide sequences were compared against IMGT/GENE-DB human TR gene sequences so that V and J genes could be assigned. Using the TCRdist pipeline, a later analysis assigned CDR3 sequences along with most-parsimonious VDJ recombination scenarios. In a later analysis, each TCR beta chain was defined by its CDR3 amino acid sequence together with its V-gene family, and reads lacking a unique V-gene family were excluded. As a way to deal with suspected cross-contamination and a sequencing artifact, a later analysis dropped 592 nucleotide sequences that were highly shared and had low generation probability. For each public chain, a later analysis derived a clonal expansion index from normalized ranks of inferred template counts within each repertoire. In a later analysis, generation probabilities were computed with a VDJ recombination model fitted to out-of-frame rearrangements, and the resulting probabilities were checked against IGoR. A later analysis scored TCR-TCR, TCR-HLA and TCR-CMV co-occurrence with hypergeometric tests, applying a repertoire-size bias correction to TCR pairs. False discovery rates were estimated in a later analysis by permuting HLA or CMV assignments 20 times. A later analysis grouped co-occurring TCRs with DBSCAN, adding TCRdist sequence similarity when clustering within HLA-allele-positive subsets. Repertoires with fewer than 30,000 or more than 120,000 public chains, plus five repertoires with anomalous nucleotide sharing, were excluded from co-occurrence clustering. The source is immuneACCESS, and TCRdb retained only in-frame sequences with V and J called. Part of the clones is not carried over; for the studies checked, unresolved V genes explain less than half of this, and the remainder is unexplained. The DNA gave D and trimming, while V, J and clone size come from that table. The table for this sample lists some 190,000 clones; about 87% of them were counted only once. Approximately 2% of the sample goes to the ten largest clones.

The source material was PBMCs. This clonotype originated in a woman younger than 30 in good health and CMV-seronegative. This receptor chain uses TRBV2 and TRBJ2-1, and 14 junction bases match TRBD2. This receptor carries the CDR3 CASSIGLAGGWDEQFF. The bases read TGTGCCAGCAGTATCGGACTAGCGGGGGGCTGGGATGAGCAGTTCTTC.